The present entry profiles one TCR beta chain with its context. Its antigen is unknown. Base quality data are lacking; no much larger clone is found one base away. The data originate from a study of blood T cell repertoires in COVID-19 (dated by TCRdb to between 2020 and 2021). The study in broad terms: Collaborator samples came from the United States, Italy and Spain and covered acute and convalescent phases of COVID-19. The material from the prospective study consisted of cDNA or gDNA derived from T cells, B-cell-depleted T cells, or PBMCs. Subjects who had been exposed to COVID-19, were actively infected with it, or had recovered from it provided the deeply sampled blood TCRbeta repertoires that made up the dataset. A freely available public database, intended as a resource for researchers studying the immune response to SARS-CoV-2, is where the repertoires were released. Samples were obtained from the ongoing ImmuneRACE study (first 160 participants) and from over 1,000 subjects provided by 6 global collaborators. Nearly every sample came with metadata listing a de-identified subject ID, COVID-19 status, age in years and sex. Where HLA class I and class II types were available, the types were taken from metadata supplied by the sample provider, not from assay-based typing. Paper-wide results and their limitations: Clinical and demographic metadata were provided uncurated, with the amount varying by source and participant.

TCRbeta CDR3 regions were amplified from genomic DNA by means of the immunoSEQ Assay, a bias-controlled multiplex PCR. The paper's data handling went like this. The number of nucleated cells in each sample was estimated by amplification of reference gene primers within the assay. To quantify the absolute abundance of each unique TCRbeta CDR3 rearrangement, sequence reads were collapsed and filtered. For each sample, productive Simpson clonality was calculated as the square root of Simpson's diversity index over productive rearrangements. Drawn from immuneACCESS, this table holds only the in-frame rearrangements with V and J called that TCRdb kept. Clones are partly lost; checked studies trace under half to an unresolved V gene and leave the rest unexplained. V and J calls and clone size come straight from that table; D and trimming were deduced from the DNA. Within this sample are 200,000 to 250,000 clones, with 82% of them counted one time only. The leading ten clones occupy 3.6% of the sample.

The collaborating institutions used their own protocols to collect whole blood in K2EDTA tubes. Collaborator samples were shipped for TCRbeta analysis as frozen whole blood, isolated PBMCs, or DNA extracted from either sample type. Counted from cysteine to phenylalanine, this CDR3 has 15 amino acids. Only the CDR3 portion is preserved as DNA: 45 bases, with reading frame beginning at the first base. V is trimmed back by 5 bases and J by 4 bases, and the junction contains 9 bases that no gene match accounts for. CDR1 and CDR2 were assigned from the germline V gene as SGHNT and YENEEA. This receptor was taken from a woman over 75 with acute or convalescent COVID-19. The sequencing sample was made of peripheral blood. The rearranged chain carries TRBV11-3 and TRBJ2-5; 8 bases in the junction line up with TRBD1. The sequenced DNA is TGTGCCAGCAGCCCCCGACAGGGGTCGTTAGAGACCCAGTACTTC. Translation gives CASSPRQGSLETQYF.